The sequence of this T cell receptor (beta chain) was determined in a study of control samples from healthy donors and cancer patients. Clones were sequenced by immunoSEQ multiplex PCR, and TCRdb holds only the in-frame ones, with some missing. The sample includes around 230,000 clones, roughly 94% of them seen just once. The TCR comes from a man in his fifties or sixties in good health. Sequencing was carried out using blood.

Written as DNA, the CDR3 is TGCGCCAGCAGCGACGGAAGTGGGAACACTGAAGCTTTCTTT. It codes for CASSDGSGNTEAFF. The chain uses TRBV5-1 and TRBJ1-1, with D unresolved. CDR1 and CDR2 (germline): SGHRS, YFSETQ. The CDR3 sequence is 14 residues long. V was shortened by 4 bases and J by 1 base, with 11 bases between the two germline ends. Full variable domain (remainder filled in from reference TRBV5-1 and TRBJ1-1): KAGVTQTPRYLIKTRGQQVTLSCSPISGHRSVSWYQQTPGQGLQFLFEYFSETQRNKGNFPGRFSGRQFSNSRSEMNVSTLELGDSALYLCASSDGSGNTEAFFGQGTRLTVV.